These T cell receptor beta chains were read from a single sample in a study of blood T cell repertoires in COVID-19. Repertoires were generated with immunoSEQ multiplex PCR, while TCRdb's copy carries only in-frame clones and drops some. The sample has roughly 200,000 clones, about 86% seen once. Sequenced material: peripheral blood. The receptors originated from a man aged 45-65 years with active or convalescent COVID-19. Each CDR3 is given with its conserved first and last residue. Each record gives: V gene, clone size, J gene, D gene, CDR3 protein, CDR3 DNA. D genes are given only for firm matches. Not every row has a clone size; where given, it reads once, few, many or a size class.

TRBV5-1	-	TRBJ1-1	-	CASSLDSGYTEAFF	TGCGCCAGCAGCTTGGACTCAGGGTACACTGAAGCTTTCTTT
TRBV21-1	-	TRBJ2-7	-	CASSKVWDTNQYF	TGTGCCAGCAGCAAAGTCTGGGACACCAACCAGTACTTC
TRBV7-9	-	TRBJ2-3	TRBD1	CASSFLTGPTDTQYF	TGTGCCAGCAGCTTTTTGACAGGGCCTACAGATACGCAGTATTTT
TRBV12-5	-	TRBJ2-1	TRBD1	CASAPRDREYNEQFF	TGTGCTAGTGCTCCGCGGGACAGGGAATACAATGAGCAGTTCTTC
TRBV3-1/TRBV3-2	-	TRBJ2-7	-	CASSHSRDSYEQYF	TGTGCCAGCAGCCACTCCAGGGACTCCTACGAGCAGTACTTC
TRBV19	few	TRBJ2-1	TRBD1	CASGDQGAYNEQFF	TGTGCCAGCGGGGACCAGGGGGCGTACAATGAGCAGTTCTTC
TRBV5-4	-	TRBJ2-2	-	CASSPQDSVGTGELFF	TGTGCCAGCAGCCCACAGGACAGCGTGGGGACCGGGGAGCTGTTTTTT
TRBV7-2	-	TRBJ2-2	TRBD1	CASSRTGLNGELFF	TGTGCCAGCAGCCGGACAGGGTTGAACGGGGAGCTGTTTTTT
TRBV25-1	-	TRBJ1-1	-	CASNRGTEAFF	TGTGCCAGCAACAGAGGGACTGAAGCTTTCTTT
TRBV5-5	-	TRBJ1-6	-	CASSLGQRLNSPLHF	TGTGCCAGCAGCTTGGGACAACGTTTGAATTCACCCCTCCACTTT
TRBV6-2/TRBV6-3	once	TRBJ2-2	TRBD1	CASSQQGKAGELFF	TGTGCCAGCAGTCAACAGGGGAAGGCCGGGGAGCTGTTTTTT
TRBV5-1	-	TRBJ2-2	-	CASSPWGAGELFF	TGCGCCAGCAGCCCGTGGGGCGCCGGGGAGCTGTTTTTT
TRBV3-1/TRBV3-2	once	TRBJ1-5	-	CASSQGGVGQPQHF	TGTGCCAGCAGCCAAGGGGGGGTGGGTCAGCCCCAGCATTTT
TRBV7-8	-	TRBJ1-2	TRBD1	CASSLVSGGISYGYTF	TGTGCCAGCAGCTTAGTTTCAGGGGGGATTTCCTATGGCTACACCTTC
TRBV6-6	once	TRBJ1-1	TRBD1	CASSPEGTGGLLNTEAFF	TGTGCCAGCAGTCCCGAGGGGACAGGGGGCCTCTTAAACACTGAAGCTTTCTTT
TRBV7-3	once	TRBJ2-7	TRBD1	CASSEGGTGVYEQYF	TGTGCCAGCAGCGAGGGCGGGACAGGGGTTTACGAGCAGTACTTC
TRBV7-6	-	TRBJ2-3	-	CASRPDSTDTQYF	TGTGCCAGCAGACCCGACTCCACAGATACGCAGTATTTT
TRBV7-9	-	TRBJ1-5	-	CASSSQGGNQPQHF	TGTGCCAGCAGCTCTCAGGGTGGCAATCAGCCCCAGCATTTT
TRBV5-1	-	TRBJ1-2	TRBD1	CASSLGDPPGGYGYTF	TGCGCCAGCAGCTTGGGGGATCCACCAGGGGGCTATGGCTACACCTTC
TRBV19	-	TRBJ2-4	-	CASSRTEIAKNIQYF	TGTGCCAGTAGTAGGACAGAGATAGCCAAAAACATTCAGTACTTC
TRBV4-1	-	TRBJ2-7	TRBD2	CASSQDRASGGTPRWEQYF	TGCGCCAGCAGCCAAGATAGGGCTAGCGGGGGGACCCCACGCTGGGAGCAGTACTTC
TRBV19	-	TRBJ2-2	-	CASSMVATGELFF	TGTGCCAGTAGTATGGTAGCAACCGGGGAGCTGTTTTTT
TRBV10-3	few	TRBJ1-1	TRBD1	CAIRRDRATEAFF	TGTGCCATCAGGAGGGACAGGGCCACTGAAGCTTTCTTT
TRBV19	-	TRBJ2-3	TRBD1	CASSRDRGTDTQYF	TGTGCCAGTAGTAGGGACAGGGGTACAGATACGCAGTATTTT
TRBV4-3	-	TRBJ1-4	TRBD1	CASSQGPGQGVEKLFF	TGCGCCAGCAGCCAAGGACCGGGACAGGGGGTGGAAAAACTGTTTTTT
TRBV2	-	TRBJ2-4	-	CASKYGLAKNIQYF	TGTGCCAGCAAGTACGGGTTAGCCAAAAACATTCAGTACTTC
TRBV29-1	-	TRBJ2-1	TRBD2	CSGTSGSNNEQFF	TGCAGCGGGACTAGCGGCTCTAACAATGAGCAGTTCTTC
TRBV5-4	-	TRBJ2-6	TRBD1	CASSLTGTGANVLTF	TGTGCCAGCAGCCTGACAGGGACGGGGGCCAACGTCCTGACTTTC
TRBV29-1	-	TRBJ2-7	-	CSVEIRQGYEQYF	TGCAGCGTTGAAATAAGGCAGGGCTACGAGCAGTACTTC
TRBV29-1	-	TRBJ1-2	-	CSVGSGNYGYTF	TGCAGCGTTGGGTCAGGAAACTATGGCTACACCTTC
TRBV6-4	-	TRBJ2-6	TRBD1	CASSLSGTGASGANVLTF	TGTGCCAGCAGTTTGTCCGGGACAGGGGCCTCGGGGGCCAACGTCCTGACTTTC
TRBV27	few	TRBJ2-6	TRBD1	CASSFGAGGLSGANVLTF	TGTGCCAGCAGTTTTGGGGCAGGGGGCCTCTCTGGGGCCAACGTCCTGACTTTC
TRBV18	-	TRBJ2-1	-	CASLSFRGEQFF	TGTGCCAGCCTCTCCTTCCGGGGGGAGCAGTTCTTC
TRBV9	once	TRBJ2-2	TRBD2	CASTPGGSNTGELFF	TGTGCCAGCACCCCGGGGGGGTCGAACACCGGGGAGCTGTTTTTT
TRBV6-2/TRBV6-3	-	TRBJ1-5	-	CASSSREGRQPQHF	TGTGCCAGCAGTTCACGGGAGGGTAGACAGCCCCAGCATTTT